Detailed here is one T cell receptor (beta chain). What it recognizes is unknown. J was trimmed by 0 bases and V by 5 bases; bases with no gene match: 16. Germline CDR1 reads SGHTA; CDR2 reads FQGTGA. This CDR3 has 21 residues. TCRdb re-analysed the RACE reads in MiXCR, keeping a single row per CDR3 protein. Of 150,000 to 200,000 distinct CDR3 sequences listed, around 15% are singletons. The sample is drawn from a study of human T cells and chemical hapten exposure. Study-level results: Expanded TCRs grouped into significantly more large CDR3 similarity clusters than controls produced.

The time point here: patch test 1, 2 weeks after DPC sensitization. Indicated treatment: therapeutic diphenylcyclopropenone sensitization with weekly scalp DPC. The source material was whole blood, sampled in connection with sensitization to the hapten diphenylcyclopropenone (DPC). The clonotype was recovered from a woman aged 25 to 45 with alopecia areata. Some clones in this sample may be carry-over from other donors' samples. The chain combines TRBV7-3 with TRBJ2-6, with 10 bases aligning to TRBD2. The CDR3 reads CASSPGPPTSGTISGANVLTF. CDR3 nucleotide sequence: TGTGCCAGCAGCCCAGGACCCCCCACTAGCGGGACTATCTCTGGGGCCAACGTCCTGACTTTC.